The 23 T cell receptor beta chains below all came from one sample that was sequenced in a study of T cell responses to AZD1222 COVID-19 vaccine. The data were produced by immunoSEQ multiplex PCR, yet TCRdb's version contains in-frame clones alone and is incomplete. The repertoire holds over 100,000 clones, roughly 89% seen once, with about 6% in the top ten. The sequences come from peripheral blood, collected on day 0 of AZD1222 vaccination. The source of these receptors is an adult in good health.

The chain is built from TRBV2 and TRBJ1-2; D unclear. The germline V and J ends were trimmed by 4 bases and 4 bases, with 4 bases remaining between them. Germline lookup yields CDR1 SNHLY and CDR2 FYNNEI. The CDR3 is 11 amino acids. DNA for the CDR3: TGTGCCAGCAGTGCCGGCTATGGCTACACCTTC. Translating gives CASSAGYGYTF.

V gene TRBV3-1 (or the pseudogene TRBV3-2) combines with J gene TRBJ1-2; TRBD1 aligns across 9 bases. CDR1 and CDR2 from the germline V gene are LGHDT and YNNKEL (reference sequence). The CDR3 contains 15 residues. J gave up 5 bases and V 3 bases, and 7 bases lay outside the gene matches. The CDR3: CASSQGQGPRYGYTF. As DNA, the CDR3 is TGTGCCAGCAGCCAGGGACAGGGACCGAGGTATGGCTACACCTTC.

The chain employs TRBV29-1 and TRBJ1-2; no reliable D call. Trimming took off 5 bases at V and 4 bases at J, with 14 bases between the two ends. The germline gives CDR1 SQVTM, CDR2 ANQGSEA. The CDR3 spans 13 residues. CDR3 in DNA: TGCAGCGTTAGCCGAAAAGACACCTATGGCTACACCTTC. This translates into CSVSRKDTYGYTF.

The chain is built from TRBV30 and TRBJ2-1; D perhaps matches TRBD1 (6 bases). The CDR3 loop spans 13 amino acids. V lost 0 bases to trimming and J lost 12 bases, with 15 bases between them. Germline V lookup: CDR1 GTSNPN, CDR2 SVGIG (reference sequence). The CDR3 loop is CAWSVLGGRRQFF. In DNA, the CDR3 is TGTGCCTGGAGTGTACTTGGGGGCAGGCGGCAGTTCTTC.

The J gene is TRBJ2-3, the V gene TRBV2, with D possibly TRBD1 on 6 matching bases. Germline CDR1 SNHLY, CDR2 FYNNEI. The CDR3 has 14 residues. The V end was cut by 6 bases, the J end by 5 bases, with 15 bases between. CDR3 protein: CASRPRQAGDTQYF. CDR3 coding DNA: TGTGCCAGCAGGCCCCGACAGGCGGGAGATACGCAGTATTTT.

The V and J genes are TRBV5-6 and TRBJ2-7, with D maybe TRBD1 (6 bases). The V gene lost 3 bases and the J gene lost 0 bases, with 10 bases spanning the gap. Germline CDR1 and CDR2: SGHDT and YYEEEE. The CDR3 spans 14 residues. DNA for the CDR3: TGTGCCAGCAGCTCCCTGACAGGCTCCTACGAGCAGTACTTC. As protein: CASSSLTGSYEQYF.

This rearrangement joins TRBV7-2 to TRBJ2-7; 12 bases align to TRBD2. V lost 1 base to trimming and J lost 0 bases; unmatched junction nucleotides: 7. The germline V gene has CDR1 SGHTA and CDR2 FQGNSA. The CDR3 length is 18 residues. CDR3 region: CASSLVGLAGGFSYEQYF. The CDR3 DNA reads TGTGCCAGCAGCTTAGTCGGGCTAGCGGGGGGGTTCTCCTACGAGCAGTACTTC.

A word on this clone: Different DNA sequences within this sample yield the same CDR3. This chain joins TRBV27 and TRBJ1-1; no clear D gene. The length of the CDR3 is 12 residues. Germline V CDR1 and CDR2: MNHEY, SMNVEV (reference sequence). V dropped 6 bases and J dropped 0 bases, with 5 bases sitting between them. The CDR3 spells CASRGMNTEAFF. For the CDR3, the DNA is TGTGCCAGCAGGGGGATGAACACTGAAGCTTTCTTT.

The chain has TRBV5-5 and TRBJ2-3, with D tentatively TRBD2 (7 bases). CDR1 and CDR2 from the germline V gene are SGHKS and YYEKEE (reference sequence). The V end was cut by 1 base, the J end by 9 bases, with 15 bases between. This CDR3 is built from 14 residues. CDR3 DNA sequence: TGTGCCAGCAGCTTGCCCCGGGGGGCAGGCACGCAGTATTTT. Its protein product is CASSLPRGAGTQYF.

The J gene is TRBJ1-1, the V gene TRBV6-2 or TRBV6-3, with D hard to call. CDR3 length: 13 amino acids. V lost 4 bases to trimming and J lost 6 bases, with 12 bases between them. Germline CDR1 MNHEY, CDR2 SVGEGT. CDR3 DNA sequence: TGTGCCAGCAGTTCCGCGGGGTTCGCTGAAGCTTTCTTT. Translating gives CASSSAGFAEAFF.

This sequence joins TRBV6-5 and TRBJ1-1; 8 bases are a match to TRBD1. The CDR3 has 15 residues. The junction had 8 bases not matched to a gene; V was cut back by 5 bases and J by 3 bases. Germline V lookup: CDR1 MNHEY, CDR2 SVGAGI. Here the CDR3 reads CASSQSHRGDTEAFF. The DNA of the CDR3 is TGTGCCAGCAGTCAAAGCCACAGGGGGGACACTGAAGCTTTCTTT.

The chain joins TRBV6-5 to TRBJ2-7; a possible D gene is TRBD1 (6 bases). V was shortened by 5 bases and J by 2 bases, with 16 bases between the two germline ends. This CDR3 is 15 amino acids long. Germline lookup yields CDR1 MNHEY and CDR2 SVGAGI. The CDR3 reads CASSRTGTRAYEQYF. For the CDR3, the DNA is TGTGCCAGCAGTCGAACCGGGACACGCGCCTACGAGCAGTACTTC.

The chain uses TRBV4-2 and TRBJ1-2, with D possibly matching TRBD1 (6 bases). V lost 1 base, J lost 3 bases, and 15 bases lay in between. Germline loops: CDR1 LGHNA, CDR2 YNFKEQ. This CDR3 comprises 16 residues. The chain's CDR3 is CASSQGTGRGYYGYTF. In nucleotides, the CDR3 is TGTGCCAGCAGCCAAGGGACGGGCAGGGGCTACTATGGCTACACCTTC.

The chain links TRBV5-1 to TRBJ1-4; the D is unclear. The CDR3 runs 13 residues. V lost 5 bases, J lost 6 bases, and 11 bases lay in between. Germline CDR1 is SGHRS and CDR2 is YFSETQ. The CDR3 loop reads CASRLGGDEKLFF. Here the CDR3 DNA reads TGCGCCAGCAGGTTAGGAGGTGATGAAAAACTGTTTTTT.

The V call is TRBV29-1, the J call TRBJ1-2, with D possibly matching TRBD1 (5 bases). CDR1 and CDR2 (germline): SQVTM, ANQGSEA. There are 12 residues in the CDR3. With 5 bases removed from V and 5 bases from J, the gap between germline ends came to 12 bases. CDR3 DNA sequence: TGCAGCGTTTCCAGGGCCGGGTATGGCTACACCTTC. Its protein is CSVSRAGYGYTF.

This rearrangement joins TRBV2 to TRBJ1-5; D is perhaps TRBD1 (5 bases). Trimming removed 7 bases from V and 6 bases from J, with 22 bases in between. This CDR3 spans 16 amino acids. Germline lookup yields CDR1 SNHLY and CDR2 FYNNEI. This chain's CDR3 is CASTRENQGAAQPQHF. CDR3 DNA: TGTGCCAGCACTAGGGAGAATCAGGGTGCGGCTCAGCCCCAGCATTTT.

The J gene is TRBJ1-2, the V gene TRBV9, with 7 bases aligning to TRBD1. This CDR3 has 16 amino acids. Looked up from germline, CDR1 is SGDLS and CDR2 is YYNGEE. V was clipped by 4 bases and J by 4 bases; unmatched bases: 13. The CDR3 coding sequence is TGTGCCAGCAGCCCCTCCCCCACAGGGGTCTCCTATGGCTACACCTTC. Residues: CASSPSPTGVSYGYTF.

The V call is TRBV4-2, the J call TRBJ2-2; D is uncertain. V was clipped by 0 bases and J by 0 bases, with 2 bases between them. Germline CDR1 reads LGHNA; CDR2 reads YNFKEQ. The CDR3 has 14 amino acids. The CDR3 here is CASSQESNTGELFF. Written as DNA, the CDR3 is TGTGCCAGCAGCCAAGAATCGAACACCGGGGAGCTGTTTTTT.

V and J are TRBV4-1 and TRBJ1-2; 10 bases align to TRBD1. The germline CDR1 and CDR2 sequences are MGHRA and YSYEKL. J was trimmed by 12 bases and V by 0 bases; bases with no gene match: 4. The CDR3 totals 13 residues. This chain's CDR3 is CASSQDGDRGHTF. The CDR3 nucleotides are TGCGCCAGCAGCCAAGATGGGGACAGGGGCCACACCTTC.

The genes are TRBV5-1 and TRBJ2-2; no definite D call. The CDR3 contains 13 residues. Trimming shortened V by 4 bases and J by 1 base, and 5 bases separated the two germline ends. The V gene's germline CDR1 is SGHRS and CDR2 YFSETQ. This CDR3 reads CASSKGNTGELFF. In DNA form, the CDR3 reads TGCGCCAGCAGCAAGGGGAACACCGGGGAGCTGTTTTTT.

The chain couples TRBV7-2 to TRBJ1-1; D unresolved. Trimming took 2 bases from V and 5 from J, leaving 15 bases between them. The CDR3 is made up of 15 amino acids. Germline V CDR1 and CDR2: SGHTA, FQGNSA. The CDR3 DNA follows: TGTGCCAGCAGCTTAAGGCGGCAGAGAGGAACTGAAGCTTTCTTT. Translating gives CASSLRRQRGTEAFF.

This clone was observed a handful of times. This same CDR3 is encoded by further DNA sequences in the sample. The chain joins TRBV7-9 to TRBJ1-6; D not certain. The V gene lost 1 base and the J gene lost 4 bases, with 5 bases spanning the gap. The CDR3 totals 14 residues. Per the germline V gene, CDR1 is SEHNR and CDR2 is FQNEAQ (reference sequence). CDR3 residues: CASSLEQYNSPLHF. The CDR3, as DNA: TGTGCCAGCAGCTTAGAACAGTATAATTCACCCCTCCACTTT. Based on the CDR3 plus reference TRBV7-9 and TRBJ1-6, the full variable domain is DTGVSQNPRHKITKRGQNVTFRCDPISEHNRLYWYRQTLGQGPEFLTYFQNEAQLEKSRLLSDRFSAERPKGSFSTLEIQRTEQGDSAMYLCASSLEQYNSPLHFGNGTRLTVT.

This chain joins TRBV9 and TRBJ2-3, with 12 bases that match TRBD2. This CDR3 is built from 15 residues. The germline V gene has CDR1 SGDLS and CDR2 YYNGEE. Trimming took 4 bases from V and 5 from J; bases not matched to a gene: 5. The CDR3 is CASSPLAGGKDTQYF. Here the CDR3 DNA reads TGTGCCAGCAGCCCTCTAGCGGGGGGGAAAGATACGCAGTATTTT.